Following are 5 T cell receptor beta chains from one sample sequenced in a study of cytomegalovirus exposure and HLA in healthy donors (dated by TCRdb to the late 2010s). The receptor library was made with the immunoSEQ multiplex PCR assay. The multiplex PCR relied on a mix of 60 forward primers for TCR Vbeta segments and 13 reverse primers for TCR Jbeta segments. TCRdb retrieved this table from immuneACCESS and kept in-frame rearrangements only. Not all clones are present; in checked studies, unresolved V genes account for under half, and no reason is known for the remainder. The sample table shows roughly 160,000 clones, and around 69% are seen once. Together, the top ten hold over 1.1% of the sample. The sample was PBMCs. The receptors stem from a man in his 60s in good health and CMV-seronegative.

This clone was counted between two and nine times. The chain couples TRBV2 to TRBJ1-4, with D perhaps matching TRBD1 (5 bases). Trimming removed 3 bases from V and 5 bases from J, with 7 bases in between. The CDR3 is 13 amino acids. Germline V gene data show CDR1 as SNHLY and CDR2 as FYNNEI. The CDR3 DNA follows: TGTGCCAGCAGTGAGCAGGGAAATGAAAAACTGTTTTTT. This translates into CASSEQGNEKLFF.

The J gene is TRBJ2-6, the V gene TRBV2, with D maybe TRBD1 (5 bases). The CDR3 is 15 amino acids. Germline V gives CDR1 SNHLY, CDR2 FYNNEI. V was shortened by 7 bases and J by 4 bases, with 14 bases between the two germline ends. The chain's CDR3 is CASTEQTVGANVLTF. DNA for the CDR3: TGTGCCAGCACCGAACAGACAGTCGGGGCCAACGTCCTGACTTTC.

The genes are TRBV27 and TRBJ2-7, with TRBD1 identical over 11 bases. Germline V gene lookup returns CDR1 MNHEY and CDR2 SMNVEV (reference sequence). The length of the CDR3 is 15 residues. With 5 bases clipped from V and 5 bases from J, the junction kept 8 bases outside the gene matches. CDR3 in amino acids: CASSPPGQGAHEQYF. The DNA of the CDR3 is TGTGCCAGCAGTCCCCCCGGACAGGGGGCCCACGAGCAGTACTTC.

The CDR3 loop reads CSVQTGFSSPLHF. The CDR3 region has the DNA TGCAGCGTCCAAACAGGGTTCAGTTCACCCCTCCACTTT. The chain has TRBV29-1 and TRBJ1-6, with a tentative D call TRBD1 (6 bases). CDR1 is SQVTM and CDR2 is ANQGSEA in the germline V gene. V dropped 6 bases and J dropped 9 bases, with 15 bases sitting between them. The CDR3 runs to 13 residues.

V and J are TRBV10-3 and TRBJ2-7, with D hard to call. CDR3 length: 13 amino acids. The germline CDR1 and CDR2 sequences are ENHRY and SYGVKD. V was pared by 6 bases and J by 4 bases, with 13 bases between. The CDR3 loop is CAISPTNGYEQYF. CDR3 nucleotide sequence: TGTGCCATCAGCCCGACAAATGGGTACGAGCAGTACTTC.